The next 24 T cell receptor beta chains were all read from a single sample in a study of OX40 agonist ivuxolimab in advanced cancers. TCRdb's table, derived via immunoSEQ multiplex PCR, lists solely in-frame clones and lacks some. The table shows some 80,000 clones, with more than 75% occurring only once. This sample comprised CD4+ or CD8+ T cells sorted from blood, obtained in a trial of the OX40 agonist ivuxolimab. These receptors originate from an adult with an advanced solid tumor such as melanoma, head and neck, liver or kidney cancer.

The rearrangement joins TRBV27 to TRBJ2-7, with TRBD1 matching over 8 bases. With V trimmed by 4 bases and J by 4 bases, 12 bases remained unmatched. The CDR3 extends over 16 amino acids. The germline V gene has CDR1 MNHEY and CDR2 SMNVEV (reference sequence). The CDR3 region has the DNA TGTGCCAGCAGTTACCGGGACAGGTCCTATTCGTACGAGCAGTACTTC. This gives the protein CASSYRDRSYSYEQYF.

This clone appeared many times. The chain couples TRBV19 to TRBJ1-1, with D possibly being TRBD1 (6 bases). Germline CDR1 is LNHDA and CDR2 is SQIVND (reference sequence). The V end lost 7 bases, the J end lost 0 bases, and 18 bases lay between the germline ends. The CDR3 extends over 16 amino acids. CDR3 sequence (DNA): TGTGCCAGTACCCTAATGGGGGGGCCCCTGAACACTGAAGCTTTCTTT. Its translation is CASTLMGGPLNTEAFF.

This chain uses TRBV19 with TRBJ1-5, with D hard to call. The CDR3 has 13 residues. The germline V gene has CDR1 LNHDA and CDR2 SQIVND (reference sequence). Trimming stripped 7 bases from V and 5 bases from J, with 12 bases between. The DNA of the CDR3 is TGTGCCAGTATGGGGAGTTGGGATCAGCCCCAGCATTTT. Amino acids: CASMGSWDQPQHF. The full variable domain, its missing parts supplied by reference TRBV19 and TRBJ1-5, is DGGITQSPKYLFRKEGQNVTLSCEQNLNHDAMYWYRQDPGQGLRLIYYSQIVNDFQKGDIAEGYSVSREKKESFPLTVTSAQKNPTAFYLCASMGSWDQPQHFGDGTRLSIL.

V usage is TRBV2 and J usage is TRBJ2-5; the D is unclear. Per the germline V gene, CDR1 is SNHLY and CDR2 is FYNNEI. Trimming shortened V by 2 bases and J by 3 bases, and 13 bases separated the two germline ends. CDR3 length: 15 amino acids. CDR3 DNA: TGTGCCAGCAGTGAAAAACGGGCTGGGAAAGAGACCCAGTACTTC. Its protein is CASSEKRAGKETQYF.

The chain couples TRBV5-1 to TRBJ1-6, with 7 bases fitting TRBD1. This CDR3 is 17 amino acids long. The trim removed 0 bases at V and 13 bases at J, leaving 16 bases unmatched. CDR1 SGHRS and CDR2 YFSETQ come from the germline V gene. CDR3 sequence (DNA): TGCGCCAGCAGCTTGGTTGGGACAGTGCTATTTAGTGGTCCCCTCCACTTT. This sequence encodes CASSLVGTVLFSGPLHF.

DNA of the CDR3: TGTGCCAGCAGCCCGGGACTAGCGCCCTCCTACGAGCAGTACTTC. Translating it yields CASSPGLAPSYEQYF. The chain uses TRBV5-4 and TRBJ2-7, with TRBD2 matching over 10 bases. Germline trimming cut 4 bases from V and 0 bases from J; bases unmatched to any gene: 4. The CDR3 is 15 amino acids. CDR1 and CDR2 (germline): SGHNT, YYREEE (reference sequence).

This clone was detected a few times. CDR3 sequence (DNA): TGTGCCAGCCTGGGCATCAATAGCAATCAGCCCCAGCATTTT. Translation: CASLGINSNQPQHF. The rearrangement uses TRBV6-6 and TRBJ1-5; D gene ambiguous. The CDR3 covers 14 residues. V was trimmed by 8 bases and J by 0 bases, leaving 11 bases between them. Germline V gene lookup returns CDR1 MNHNY and CDR2 SVGAGI (reference sequence).

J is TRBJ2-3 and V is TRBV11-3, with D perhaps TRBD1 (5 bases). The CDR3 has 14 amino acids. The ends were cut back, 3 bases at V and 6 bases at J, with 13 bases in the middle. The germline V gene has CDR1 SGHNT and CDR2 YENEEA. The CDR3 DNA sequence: TGTGCCAGCAGCTTTGACAGCGAGGCGGATACGCAGTATTTT. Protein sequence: CASSFDSEADTQYF.

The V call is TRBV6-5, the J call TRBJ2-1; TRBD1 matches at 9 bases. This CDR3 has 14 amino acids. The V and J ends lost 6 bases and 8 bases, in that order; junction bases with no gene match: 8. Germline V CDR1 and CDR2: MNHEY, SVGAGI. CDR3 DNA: TGTGCCAGCAGAACGGGACAGGGTAAGGATGAGCAGTTCTTC. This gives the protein CASRTGQGKDEQFF.

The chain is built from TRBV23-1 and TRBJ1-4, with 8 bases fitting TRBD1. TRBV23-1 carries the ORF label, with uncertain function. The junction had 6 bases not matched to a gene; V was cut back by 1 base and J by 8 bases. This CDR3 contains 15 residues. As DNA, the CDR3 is TGCGCCAGCAGTCAATTTGACAGGGGTAACGAAAAACTGTTTTTT. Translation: CASSQFDRGNEKLFF.

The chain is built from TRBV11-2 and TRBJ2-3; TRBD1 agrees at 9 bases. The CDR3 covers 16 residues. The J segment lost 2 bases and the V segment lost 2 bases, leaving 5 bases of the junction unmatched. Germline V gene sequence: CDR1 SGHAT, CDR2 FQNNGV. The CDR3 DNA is TGTGCCAGCAGCTTACTTGACAGGGGGATCACAGATACGCAGTATTTT. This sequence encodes CASSLLDRGITDTQYF.

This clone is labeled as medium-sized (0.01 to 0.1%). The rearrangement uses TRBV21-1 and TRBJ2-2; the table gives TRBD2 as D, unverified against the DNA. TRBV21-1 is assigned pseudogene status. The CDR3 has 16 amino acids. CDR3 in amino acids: CASSPRKRENTGELFF. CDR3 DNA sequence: TGTGCCAGCAGCCCTAGGAAGCGGGAGAACACCGGGGAGCTGTTTTTT.

CDR3 sequence (DNA): TGTGCCAGCAGCTTGACTCGCTATTCCTACAATGAGCAGTTCTTC. It is translated as CASSLTRYSYNEQFF. The genes are TRBV7-9 and TRBJ2-1; D call uncertain. V was cut by 3 bases and J by 1 base, with 10 bases left in between. This CDR3 comprises 15 residues. Germline assignment: CDR1 SEHNR and CDR2 FQNEAQ (reference sequence).

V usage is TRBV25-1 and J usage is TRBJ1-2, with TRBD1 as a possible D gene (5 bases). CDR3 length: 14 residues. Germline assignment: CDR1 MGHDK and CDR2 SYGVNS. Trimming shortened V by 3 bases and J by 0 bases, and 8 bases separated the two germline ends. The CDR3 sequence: CASSDWGPNYGYTF. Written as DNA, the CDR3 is TGTGCCAGCAGTGACTGGGGCCCTAACTATGGCTACACCTTC.

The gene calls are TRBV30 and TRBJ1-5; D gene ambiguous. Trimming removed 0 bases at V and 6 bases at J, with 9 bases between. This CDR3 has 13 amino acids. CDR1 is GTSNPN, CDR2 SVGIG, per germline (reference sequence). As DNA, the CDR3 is TGTGCCTGGAGTGTCCGGGTGAGTCAGCCCCAGCATTTT. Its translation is CAWSVRVSQPQHF.

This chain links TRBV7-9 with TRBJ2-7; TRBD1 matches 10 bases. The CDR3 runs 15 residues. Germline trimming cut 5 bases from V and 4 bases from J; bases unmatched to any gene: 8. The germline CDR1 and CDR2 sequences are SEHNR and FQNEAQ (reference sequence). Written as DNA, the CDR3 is TGTGCCAGCAGCCTAAGCCGGGACAGGGGTTACGAGCAGTACTTC. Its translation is CASSLSRDRGYEQYF.

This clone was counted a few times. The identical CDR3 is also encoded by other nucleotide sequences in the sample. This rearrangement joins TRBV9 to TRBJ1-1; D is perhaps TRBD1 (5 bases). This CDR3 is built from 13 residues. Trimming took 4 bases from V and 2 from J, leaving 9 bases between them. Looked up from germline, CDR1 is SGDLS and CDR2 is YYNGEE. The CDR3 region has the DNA TGTGCCAGCAGCCCGGGGGTTAACACTGAAGCTTTCTTT. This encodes CASSPGVNTEAFF.

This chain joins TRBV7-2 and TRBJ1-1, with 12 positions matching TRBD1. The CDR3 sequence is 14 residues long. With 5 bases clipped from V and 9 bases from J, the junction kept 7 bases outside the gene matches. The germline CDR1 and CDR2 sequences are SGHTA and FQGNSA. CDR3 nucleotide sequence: TGTGCCAGCAGCCCCCGGGACAGGGGGCGGAAAGCTTTCTTT. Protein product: CASSPRDRGRKAFF.

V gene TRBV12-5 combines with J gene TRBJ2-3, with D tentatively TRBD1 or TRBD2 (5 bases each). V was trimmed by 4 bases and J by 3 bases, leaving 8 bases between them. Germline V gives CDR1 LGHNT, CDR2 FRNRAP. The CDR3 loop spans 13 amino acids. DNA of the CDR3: TGTGCTAGTGGTTCTTGGGGGACAGATACGCAGTATTTT. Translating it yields CASGSWGTDTQYF.

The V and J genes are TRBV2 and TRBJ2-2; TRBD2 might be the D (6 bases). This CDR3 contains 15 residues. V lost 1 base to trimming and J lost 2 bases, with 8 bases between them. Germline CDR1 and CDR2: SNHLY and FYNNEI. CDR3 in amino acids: CASSEEGLNTGELFF. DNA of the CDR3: TGTGCCAGCAGTGAAGAGGGACTCAACACCGGGGAGCTGTTTTTT.

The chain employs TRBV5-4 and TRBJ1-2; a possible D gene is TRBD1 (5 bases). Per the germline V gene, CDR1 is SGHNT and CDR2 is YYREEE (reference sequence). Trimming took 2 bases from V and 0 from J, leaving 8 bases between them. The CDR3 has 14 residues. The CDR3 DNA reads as TGTGCCAGCAGCTTAAGACAGTCTAACTATGGCTACACCTTC. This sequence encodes CASSLRQSNYGYTF.

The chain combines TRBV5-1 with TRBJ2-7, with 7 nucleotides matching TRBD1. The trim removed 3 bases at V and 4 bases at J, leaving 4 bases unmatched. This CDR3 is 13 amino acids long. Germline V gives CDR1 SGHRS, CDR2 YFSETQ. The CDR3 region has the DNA TGCGCCAGCAGCTGGACAGGAGAGTACGAGCAGTACTTC. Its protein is CASSWTGEYEQYF.

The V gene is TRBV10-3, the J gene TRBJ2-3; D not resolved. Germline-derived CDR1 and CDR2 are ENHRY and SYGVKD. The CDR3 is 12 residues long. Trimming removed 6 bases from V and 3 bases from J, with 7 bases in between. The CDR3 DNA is TGTGCCATCAGAAGTGAGACAGATACGCAGTATTTT. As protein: CAIRSETDTQYF.

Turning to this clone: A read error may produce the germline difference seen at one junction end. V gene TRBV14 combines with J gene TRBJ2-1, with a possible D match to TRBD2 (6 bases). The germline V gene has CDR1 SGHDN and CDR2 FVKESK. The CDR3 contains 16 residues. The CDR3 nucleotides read TGTGCCAGCAGCCCCCCACCGGGACTTGCTTACACTGAGCAGTTCTTC. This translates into CASSPPPGLAYTEQFF.